This TCR beta chain emerged from a study of CD8+ T cells in alopecia areata. Whole-study context: Each of the treated patients was given oral tofacitinib, 5 to 10 mg twice daily, for moderate-to-severe alopecia areata.

Regarding treatment: oral pan-JAK inhibitor, 5-10 mg twice daily. The investigators collected lesional scalp punch biopsies and peripheral blood from alopecia areata patients. CD4+ and CD8+ T cells were sorted from PBMCs. It was cDNA, reverse transcribed from extracted RNA, that served as the sequencing template. Here immunoSEQ multiplex PCR was the method, and the copy in TCRdb shows in-frame clones only, minus some. The table has 150,000 to 200,000 clones, roughly 53% seen once. Germline lookup yields CDR1 LGHNT and CDR2 FRNRAP. V lost 1 base to trimming and J lost 2 bases; unmatched junction nucleotides: 2. The CDR3 contains 14 residues.

The sequencing here drew on CD8+ T cells sorted from blood, taken at week 24, from a patient treated with tofacitinib. The V and J genes are TRBV12-5 and TRBJ2-7, with 7 bases aligning to TRBD2. This TCR was recovered from a human donor with alopecia areata. CDR3 region: CASGLAGLAYEQYF. CDR3 coding DNA: TGTGCTAGTGGTTTGGCCGGACTAGCCTACGAGCAGTACTTC. The complete variable domain, with remaining parts taken from reference TRBV12-5 and TRBJ2-7, reads DARVTQTPRHKVTEMGQEVTMRCQPILGHNTVFWYRQTMMQGLELLAYFRNRAPLDDSGMPKDRFSAEMPDATLATLKIQPSEPRDSAVYFCASGLAGLAYEQYFGPGTRLTVT.